This T cell receptor beta chain came from a study of cytomegalovirus exposure and HLA in healthy donors. With regard to this clone: Its antigen remains unidentified.

There are 10 residues in the CDR3. The V end lost 6 bases, the J end lost 6 bases, and 8 bases lay between the germline ends. The germline CDR1 and CDR2 sequences are SQVTM and ANQGSEA. Researchers ran the PCR with 60 Vbeta and 13 Jbeta primers. The assay was immunoSEQ multiplex PCR, and TCRdb's table has in-frame clones only and misses some. The data show under 200,000 clones, with 65% to 80% seen just once and 0.69% held by the top ten. Points from the study as a whole: The study assumed roughly uniform donor sequencing depth for presence/absence analyses. A few CMV-associated chains were confirmed in vitro to be specific for CMV antigens. Analyzed later, association rates of TCRs varied across HLA loci, with DRB1 most and HLA-C fewest.

Sequencing was done on a sample of PBMCs. The genes are TRBV29-1 and TRBJ1-1, with unresolved D. This TCR was sampled from a woman between 35 and 50 years old in good health and CMV-seronegative. CDR3 DNA: TGCAGCGTGGCGGGCCCTGAAGCTTTCTTT. It encodes CSVAGPEAFF.